Detailed here is one TCR beta chain. The CDR3 has 17 amino acids. Germline trimming cut 8 bases from V and 6 bases from J; bases unmatched to any gene: 19. CDR1 ENHRY and CDR2 SYGVKD come from the germline V gene. The data originate from a study of blood T cell repertoires in COVID-19. Repertoires were generated with immunoSEQ multiplex PCR, while TCRdb's copy carries only in-frame clones and drops some. The sample lists over 300,000 clones, 80% to 90% seen once, with 0.95% to 1.5% in the top ten. Sample: peripheral blood. The TCR comes from a man in his forties with acute or convalescent COVID-19. This chain uses TRBV10-3 with TRBJ2-7; 10 bases match TRBD2. CDR3 region: CAIGLGLAGATSREQYF. In nucleotides, the CDR3 is TGTGCCATCGGCTTGGGGCTAGCGGGAGCCACCTCCCGCGAGCAGTACTTC.